This is a list of T cell receptor beta chains from one sample in a study of neoadjuvant anti-PD-1 for oral cavity cancer. Here immunoSEQ multiplex PCR was the method, and the copy in TCRdb shows in-frame clones only, minus some. The table records about 24,000 clones, 26% of them present only once. The starting material was tumor tissue, obtained after nivolumab (anti-PD-1) treatment. The receptors were gathered from a person between 40 and 85 years old with oral cavity squamous cell carcinoma. Each CDR3 is given with its conserved first and last residue. D genes are given only for firm matches. Clone size is given for some rows only: seen once, a few or many times, or a class if the clone is expanded.

>.|.|TRBJ2-3|TRBV27
CASSSTSGTQYF
TGTGCCAGCAGTTCTACATCGGGTACGCAGTATTTT
>.|.|TRBJ1-4|TRBV11-2
CASSPTTATNEKLFF
TGTGCCAGCAGCCCCACGACTGCAACTAATGAAAAACTGTTTTTT
>large|.|TRBJ1-1|TRBV18
CASSPGAGQDTEAFF
TGTGCCAGCTCACCCGGAGCGGGGCAGGACACTGAAGCTTTCTTT
>.|TRBD1|TRBJ2-7|TRBV11-2
CASSFGTGNEQYF
TGTGCCAGCAGCTTTGGGACAGGTAACGAGCAGTACTTC
>.|.|TRBJ1-3|TRBV18
CASSPPRGSGNTIYF
TGTGCCAGCTCACCACCGAGAGGGAGTGGAAACACCATATATTTT
>.|TRBD2|TRBJ2-5|TRBV10-2
CASGGGGSGRLQETQYF
TGCGCCAGCGGGGGAGGGGGGAGCGGGAGGCTACAAGAGACCCAGTACTTC
>.|TRBD2|TRBJ2-3|TRBV29-1
CSVGAGTSGRTDTQYF
TGCAGCGTCGGAGCCGGGACTAGCGGGCGGACAGATACGCAGTATTTT
>.|.|TRBJ2-2|TRBV7-7
CASSPDLQLARGELFF
TGTGCCAGCAGCCCAGACCTCCAACTAGCTCGAGGGGAGCTGTTTTTT
>few|.|TRBJ1-1|TRBV10-1
CASSHSQGTEAFF
TGCGCCAGCAGTCACTCCCAGGGGACTGAAGCTTTCTTT
>few|TRBD2|TRBJ2-3|TRBV7-9
CASSFGGGAMDTQYF
TGTGCCAGCAGCTTTGGCGGGGGGGCCATGGATACGCAGTATTTT
>few|TRBD1|TRBJ1-2|TRBV2
CASSFSTGASYGYTF
TGTGCCAGCAGTTTCTCCACAGGGGCGAGCTATGGCTACACCTTC
>few|.|TRBJ2-7|TRBV25-1
CASSDGVLGQYF
TGTGCCAGCAGTGATGGGGTATTAGGGCAGTACTTC
>.|.|TRBJ2-7|TRBV6-5
CASSTYGHFGEQYF
TGTGCCAGCAGTACTTACGGACATTTTGGCGAGCAGTACTTC
>medium-sized|.|TRBJ1-3|TRBV7-2
CASSNDWLGISGNTIYF
TGTGCCAGCAGCAACGACTGGCTCGGAATCTCTGGAAACACCATATATTTT
>few|.|TRBJ1-2|TRBV2
CASSLDTNYGYTF
TGTGCCAGCAGTTTGGACACTAACTATGGCTACACCTTC
>many|.|TRBJ1-5|TRBV27
CASSLMSNQPQHF
TGTGCCAGCAGCCTGATGAGCAATCAGCCCCAGCATTTT
>.|.|TRBJ2-1|TRBV4-1
CASSQRDEQFF
TGCGCCAGCAGCCAACGCGATGAGCAGTTCTTC
>many|TRBD2|TRBJ2-2|TRBV6-5
CASSYSYGGIGELFF
TGTGCCAGCAGTTACTCCTACGGGGGGATTGGGGAGCTGTTTTTT
>.|TRBD1|TRBJ2-2|TRBV19
CASSRDRGTNTGELFF
TGTGCCAGTAGTAGGGACAGGGGTACGAACACCGGGGAGCTGTTTTTT
>few|.|TRBJ2-7|TRBV18
CASSSVSYEQYF
TGTGCCAGCTCATCCGTCTCCTACGAGCAGTACTTC
>.|.|TRBJ2-7|TRBV28
CASSQLEQYF
TGTGCCAGCAGCCAACTCGAGCAGTACTTC
>.|TRBD1|TRBJ1-2|TRBV30
CAWDLYRGGGYTF
TGTGCCTGGGACCTATACAGGGGCGGGGGCTACACCTTC
>.|TRBD1|TRBJ2-2|TRBV30
CAWRDRGTFGGELFF
TGTGCCTGGAGAGACAGGGGAACGTTCGGCGGGGAGCTGTTTTTT
>once|TRBD1|TRBJ1-1|TRBV7-9
CASSPTGLHTEAFF
TGTGCCAGCAGCCCGACAGGGTTGCACACTGAAGCTTTCTTT
>few|TRBD1|TRBJ1-2|TRBV4-1
CASNPSTGGGGYTF
TGCGCCAGCAACCCCTCTACAGGGGGTGGAGGCTACACCTTC
>.|TRBD2|TRBJ2-5|TRBV19
CASTPSSGGRMAKTQYF
TGTGCCAGTACTCCCAGTAGCGGGGGGAGAATGGCGAAGACCCAGTACTTC
>many|.|TRBJ2-5|TRBV30
CAWGAETQYF
TGTGCCTGGGGTGCGGAGACCCAGTACTTC
>few|.|TRBJ2-7|TRBV6-5
CASSYTGGGGYEQYF
TGTGCCAGCAGTTACACGGGTGGGGGCGGCTACGAGCAGTACTTC